A selection of T cell receptor beta chains follows, all from one sample in a study of a mutant IDH1 vaccine in newly diagnosed glioma. These TCRs are of unknown antigen specificity. Measured with immunoSEQ multiplex PCR; TCRdb has only the in-frame clones, and not every one. This sample yields 30,000 to 45,000 clones, of which over 70% are seen a single time; approximately 16% belongs to the top ten. The material was peripheral blood mononuclear cells (PBMCs), obtained from a glioma patient whose treatment included an IDH1 peptide vaccine. The receptors originated from a woman in her 30s with glioma. Some clones in this sample may be carry-over from other donors' samples. CDR3s include the opening cysteine and the closing phenylalanine or tryptophan. The order of the fields is clone size, D gene, V gene, J gene, CDR3 DNA, CDR3 protein. A D gene is named only where the DNA matches it firmly. Clone size is stated in some rows and not others, as once, few, many or a class when expanded.

NA	TRBD2	TRBV5-4	TRBJ2-5	TGTGCCAGCAGCTTTCCTGAGCGGGAGGACCAAACAGAGACCCAGTACTTC	CASSFPEREDQTETQYF
NA	NA	TRBV5-1	TRBJ2-1	TGCGCCAGCAGCTTCGGGGCAGGGTACTACAATGAGCAGTTCTTC	CASSFGAGYYNEQFF
few	NA	TRBV10-2	TRBJ1-4	TGCGCCAGCAGGGCACCGAATGAAAAACTGTTTTTT	CASRAPNEKLFF
NA	TRBD2	TRBV7-7	TRBJ2-1	TGTGCTAGCAGCCCCCGGAGCGGGAGGGCCTTGGATGAGCAGTTCTTC	CASSPRSGRALDEQFF
NA	NA	TRBV12-5	TRBJ2-1	TGTGCTAGTGGTTTGGTTTTACGGGGGCAGGCGGCCAGACACGGCTTCGACTACAATGAGCAGTTCTTC	CASGLVLRGQAARHGFDYNEQFF
once	TRBD1	TRBV5-4	TRBJ2-7	TGTGCCAGCAGCCCCTCGGACAGGGGGCTCTACGAGCAGTACTTC	CASSPSDRGLYEQYF
few	NA	TRBV6-6	TRBJ1-1	TGTGCCAGCAGTCCCGCGACGGATGAAGCTTTCTTT	CASSPATDEAFF
NA	NA	TRBV19	TRBJ2-2	TGTGCCAGTAGTTCCCCGGGGGATATCGGGGAGCTGTTTTTT	CASSSPGDIGELFF
NA	NA	TRBV7-8	TRBJ1-5	TGTGCCAGCAGCTTAGCTGATTTAGGGCGCGGGAATAATCAGCCCCAGCATTTT	CASSLADLGRGNNQPQHF
few	TRBD1	TRBV6-1	TRBJ1-4	TGTGCCAGCAGTGAAGCGCAGGGGGCCTTCGAAAAACTGTTTTTT	CASSEAQGAFEKLFF
NA	NA	TRBV2	TRBJ1-1	TGTGCCAGCAGTGAATCCCCGAGGGGCACTGAAGCTTTCTTT	CASSESPRGTEAFF
once	NA	TRBV7-2	TRBJ2-3	TGTGCCAGCAGCCCGACAGGTCCCGGAGATACGCAGTATTTT	CASSPTGPGDTQYF
once	NA	TRBV4-1	TRBJ2-5	TGCGCCAGCAGCCAAGGCAGGGGAGGACAAGAGACCCAGTACTTC	CASSQGRGGQETQYF
NA	NA	TRBV9	TRBJ2-7	TGTGCCAGCAGCGTAGGGGGTAGCGCCTACGAGCAGTACTTC	CASSVGGSAYEQYF
once	NA	TRBV7-8	TRBJ1-2	TGTGCCAGCAGCCAAAGGGCCAATGGCTACACCTTC	CASSQRANGYTF
few	NA	TRBV9	TRBJ1-1	TGTGCCAGCAGCGTAGGGTCCGTAACTGAAGCTTTCTTT	CASSVGSVTEAFF
few	TRBD2	TRBV14	TRBJ2-5	TGTGCCAGCAGTCTGACTAGCGGGGGGGAGACCCAGTACTTC	CASSLTSGGETQYF
NA	NA	TRBV7-8	TRBJ2-7	TGTGCCAGCAGCTTAGAGGGACTCCGCTACGAGCAGTACTTC	CASSLEGLRYEQYF
NA	NA	TRBV5-1	TRBJ2-4	TGCGCCAGCAGCTTGGACAAAAACATTCAGTACTTC	CASSLDKNIQYF
NA	NA	TRBV2	TRBJ1-2	TGTGCCAGCAGTGGAAACTATGGCTACACCTTC	CASSGNYGYTF
few	TRBD1	TRBV6-1	TRBJ1-1	TGTGCCAGTACATGGACAGGGGAGGGGACTGAAGCTTTCTTT	CASTWTGEGTEAFF
NA	NA	TRBV5-1	TRBJ2-2	TGCGCCAGCAGCTTGATGGGCAGGGAAGGGGAGCTGTTTTTT	CASSLMGREGELFF
NA	NA	TRBV5-4	TRBJ2-3	TGTGCCAGCAGCTTCCGAGGTCACACAGATACGCAGTATTTT	CASSFRGHTDTQYF
NA	NA	TRBV10-3	TRBJ1-2	TGTGCCATCAGTGAGGAGGCGGGCCTCCTGGGCTACACCTTC	CAISEEAGLLGYTF
NA	TRBD1	TRBV5-1	TRBJ1-2	TGCGCCAGCAGACCCACAGGGGGCCTCTATGGCTACACCTTC	CASRPTGGLYGYTF
NA	NA	TRBV19	TRBJ1-1	TGTGCCAGTACGGGACGGAGAGAGATGAACACTGAAGCTTTCTTT	CASTGRREMNTEAFF